These 14 T cell receptor beta chains were all obtained from the same sample, sequenced in a study of blood T cells in healthy people across ages. Next came a second PCR, run for roughly 6 to 11 cycles, which used a sample-barcoded 5' primer along with a J-beta primer mix. Each CDR3 protein gets one entry after TCRdb re-called the 5' RACE reads with MiXCR. Counted here are approximately 780,000 distinct CDR3 sequences, 20% to 30% occurring once; the ten biggest clones make up around 3%. These same records also appear under a second study, on T cells of mothers and their children.

Material for sequencing was blood. The source of these receptors is a boy younger than 18 in good health.

This sequence joins TRBV29-1 and TRBJ2-7; 11 bases match TRBD2. This CDR3 is 14 amino acids long. V was pared by 6 bases and J by 2 bases, with 6 bases of the junction left unmatched. Germline CDR1 and CDR2: SQVTM and ANQGSEA. CDR3 DNA: TGCAGCGTAACCGGGACTAGCGGAACCTACGAGCAGTACTTC. It translates to CSVTGTSGTYEQYF.

The rearrangement links TRBV10-3 to TRBJ2-5; 9 bases are a match to TRBD1. Germline V CDR1 and CDR2: ENHRY, SYGVKD. CDR3 length: 13 residues. Trimming cost V 10 bases and J 3 bases; bases outside gene matches: 6. In nucleotides, the CDR3 is TGTGCCACAGGGGGACAGGGTGAAGAGACCCAGTACTTC. Protein: CATGGQGEETQYF.

There are many counts of this clonotype. The chain couples TRBV4-1 to TRBJ2-2; 12 bases fit TRBD2. The ends lost 4 bases at V and 2 bases at J; junction bases unmatched: 2. This CDR3 region has 16 residues. Germline-derived CDR1 and CDR2 are MGHRA and YSYEKL. The CDR3 is CASSLLAGGNTGELFF. CDR3 in DNA: TGCGCCAGCAGCCTACTAGCGGGGGGAAACACCGGGGAGCTGTTTTTT.

This clonotype was detected only a few times. The V call is TRBV7-9, the J call TRBJ2-3; TRBD2 aligns across 7 bases. The V segment lost 5 bases and the J segment 1 base; nucleotides outside the gene matches: 9. The CDR3 covers 16 residues. Germline CDR1 SEHNR, CDR2 FQNEAQ (reference sequence). The CDR3 is CASSPTRGGGTDTQYF. For the CDR3, the DNA is TGTGCCAGCAGCCCTACCCGGGGAGGGGGCACAGATACGCAGTATTTT.

The chain combines TRBV29-1 with TRBJ2-2; the D call may be TRBD1 or TRBD2 (5 bases each). In germline, CDR1 is SQVTM, CDR2 ANQGSEA. Between the trimmed V and J ends, which lost 1 base and 4 bases, there was a span of 13 bases. This CDR3 comprises 15 residues. The CDR3, as DNA: TGCAGCGTTGAAGTTTGGCCAGGGAGCACCGGGGAGCTGTTTTTT. It specifies CSVEVWPGSTGELFF.

This chain links TRBV15 with TRBJ1-4, with D hard to call. In germline, CDR1 is LNHNV, CDR2 YYDKDF (reference sequence). Deletions cut 0 bases from V and 5 bases from J, with 10 bases between. CDR3 length: 15 amino acids. CDR3 loop: CATSRDRTANEKLFF. The CDR3 DNA reads TGTGCCACCAGCAGAGACCGGACGGCGAATGAAAAACTGTTTTTT.

This clonotype has more than one count but fewer than ten. V gene TRBV13 combines with J gene TRBJ2-1; unclear D gene. CDR1 and CDR2 (germline): PRHDT, FYEKMQ (reference sequence). Trimming left V 3 bases short and J 8 bases short, with 11 bases between. The CDR3 loop spans 13 amino acids. CDR3 loop: CASSLGIRDEQFF. In nucleotides, the CDR3 is TGTGCCAGCAGCTTGGGGATACGTGATGAGCAGTTCTTC.

This chain links TRBV5-1 with TRBJ1-4, with D maybe TRBD1 (6 bases). The V end was cut by 2 bases, the J end by 4 bases, with 12 bases between. CDR3 length: 15 residues. Germline V CDR1 and CDR2: SGHRS, YFSETQ. CDR3 in amino acids: CASSLQGRGNEKLFF. The CDR3 DNA follows: TGCGCCAGCAGCTTACAGGGACGGGGTAATGAAAAACTGTTTTTT.

This chain connects TRBV20-1 to TRBJ2-1, with TRBD2 matching over 10 bases. The germline CDR1 and CDR2 sequences are DFQATT and SNEGSKA (reference sequence). The junction had 4 bases not matched to a gene; V was cut back by 6 bases and J by 2 bases. CDR3 length: 14 residues. The CDR3 here is CSATLAGAYNEQFF. CDR3 DNA sequence: TGCAGTGCAACGCTAGCGGGGGCCTACAATGAGCAGTTCTTC.

The V and J genes are TRBV15 and TRBJ2-5, with TRBD1 matching over 12 bases. The V gene's germline CDR1 is LNHNV and CDR2 YYDKDF (reference sequence). J gave up 4 bases and V 4 bases, and 4 bases lay outside the gene matches. The CDR3 runs to 15 residues. CDR3 region: CATSKGQGARETQYF. CDR3 nucleotide sequence: TGTGCCACCAGCAAGGGACAGGGGGCAAGAGAGACCCAGTACTTC.

V and J are TRBV3-1 and TRBJ1-2, with D maybe TRBD1 (5 bases). CDR3 length: 15 residues. Germline V CDR1 and CDR2: LGHDT, YNNKEL (reference sequence). V dropped 1 base and J dropped 3 bases, with 12 bases sitting between them. In nucleotides, the CDR3 is TGTGCCAGCAGCCAAGCCGGGTTGGGGGACTATGGCTACACCTTC. Protein product: CASSQAGLGDYGYTF.

This clonotype was picked up a small number of times. V gene TRBV24-1 combines with J gene TRBJ2-1, with D possibly being TRBD1 (5 bases). The V end was cut by 2 bases, the J end by 10 bases, with 8 bases between. The CDR3 runs to 12 residues. CDR1 and CDR2 from the germline V gene are KGHDR and SFDVKD. In DNA form, the CDR3 reads TGTGCCACCAGTGATTATGGGGCAGAGCAGTTCTTC. Translation gives CATSDYGAEQFF.

The V and J genes are TRBV29-1 and TRBJ2-1; D is possibly TRBD1 (5 bases). The ends were cut back, 2 bases at V and 10 bases at J, with 9 bases in the middle. Germline CDR1 is SQVTM and CDR2 is ANQGSEA. This CDR3 has 11 amino acids. The CDR3 loop is CSVELRGEQFF. The CDR3 coding sequence is TGCAGCGTTGAATTAAGGGGAGAGCAGTTCTTC.

This clonotype came up a few times. The V call is TRBV20-1, the J call TRBJ2-2; D gene ambiguous. The length of the CDR3 is 16 residues. In germline, CDR1 is DFQATT, CDR2 SNEGSKA (reference sequence). V was clipped by 1 base and J by 1 base, with 13 bases between them. As DNA, the CDR3 is TGCAGTGCTAGAGTTCGCCAGCGCTGGAACACCGGGGAGCTGTTTTTT. Translating gives CSARVRQRWNTGELFF.